The present T cell receptor (beta chain) was sequenced within a study of memory CD4+ T cells and cytomegalovirus serostatus. Single viable CD3+CD4+CD8-CD45RO+ cells were sorted as the memory CD4+ T cells. Positive selection with CD4 microbeads enriched total CD4+ T cells. Sequencing was performed with immunoSEQ multiplex PCR; in TCRdb, only in-frame clones are kept and a portion is missing. The sample includes 50,000 to 70,000 clones, 70% to 80% of them seen just once. Germline CDR1 is MNHNS and CDR2 is SASEGT. This CDR3 comprises 15 residues. With V trimmed by 8 bases and J by 3 bases, 11 bases remained unmatched.

This receptor was identified in an adult in good health and CMV-seropositive. This chain joins TRBV6-1 and TRBJ1-1; 8 nucleotides line up with TRBD1. Sequencing used memory CD4+ T cells from blood. CDR3 loop: CASRLGTGGDTEAFF. As DNA, the CDR3 is TGTGCCAGCCGCCTGGGGACAGGCGGGGACACTGAAGCTTTCTTT.